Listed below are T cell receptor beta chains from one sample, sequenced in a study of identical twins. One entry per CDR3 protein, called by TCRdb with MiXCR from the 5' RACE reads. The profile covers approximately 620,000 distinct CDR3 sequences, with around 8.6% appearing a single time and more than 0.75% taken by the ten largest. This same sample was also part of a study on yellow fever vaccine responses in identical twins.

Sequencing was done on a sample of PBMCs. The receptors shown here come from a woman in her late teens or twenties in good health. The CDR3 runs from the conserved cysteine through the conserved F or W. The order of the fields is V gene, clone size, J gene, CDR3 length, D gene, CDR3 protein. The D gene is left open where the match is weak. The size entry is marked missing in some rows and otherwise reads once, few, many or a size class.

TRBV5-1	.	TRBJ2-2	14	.	CASSPGAGDPQLFF
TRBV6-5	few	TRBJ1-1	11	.	CASSLGTFAFF
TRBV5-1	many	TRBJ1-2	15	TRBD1	CASSEPGGVGYGYTF
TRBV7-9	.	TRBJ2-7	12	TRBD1	CASSRDSYKQYF
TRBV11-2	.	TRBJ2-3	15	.	CASSLNELSTDTQYF
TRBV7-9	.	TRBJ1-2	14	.	CASSLVGGNHGYTF
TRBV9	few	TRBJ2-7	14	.	CASSPRRGGAEQYF
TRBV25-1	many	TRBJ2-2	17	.	CASSSPGLETNTGELFF
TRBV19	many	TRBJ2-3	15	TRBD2	CASSTWREDTDTQYF
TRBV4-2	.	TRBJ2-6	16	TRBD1	CASSLTGVSGANVLTF
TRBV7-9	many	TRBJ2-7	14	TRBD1	CASSPQGLVGEQYF
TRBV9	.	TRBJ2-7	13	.	CASSVEGRSEQYF
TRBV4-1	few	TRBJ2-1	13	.	CASSQDPTNEQFF
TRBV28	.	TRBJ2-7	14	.	CASGADRPHYEQYF
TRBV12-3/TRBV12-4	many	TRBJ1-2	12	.	CASSLWGYGYTF
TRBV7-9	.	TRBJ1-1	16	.	CASSQGRSREGTEAFF
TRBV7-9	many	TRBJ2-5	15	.	CASKGLSGLQETQYF
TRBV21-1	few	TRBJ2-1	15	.	CASQPPGQGCDEQFF
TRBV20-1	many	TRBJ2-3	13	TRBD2	CSASSGKSDTQYF
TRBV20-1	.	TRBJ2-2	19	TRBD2	CSARVWGLAGGPGTGELFF
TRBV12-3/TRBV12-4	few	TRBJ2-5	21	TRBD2	CASSLADFGTSGAPKRSTQYF
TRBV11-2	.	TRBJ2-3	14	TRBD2	CASRRLIAGDTQYF
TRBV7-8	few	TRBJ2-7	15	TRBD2	CANSKQGTSFHEQYF
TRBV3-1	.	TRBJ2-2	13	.	CASSQPFAGELFF
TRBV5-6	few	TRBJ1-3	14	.	CASSFVGNGNTIYF
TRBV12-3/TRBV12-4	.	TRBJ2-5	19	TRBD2	CASSLSLLNAGGTQETQYF
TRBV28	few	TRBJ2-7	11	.	CASRGLVDPHF
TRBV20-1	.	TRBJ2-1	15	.	CSAGLSLAVYNEQFF
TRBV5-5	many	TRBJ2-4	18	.	CASSFVRVPRLGNNIQYF
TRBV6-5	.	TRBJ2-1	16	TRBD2	CASSYPGTSGHNEQFF
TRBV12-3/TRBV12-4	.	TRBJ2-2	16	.	CASSDVGGANTGELFF
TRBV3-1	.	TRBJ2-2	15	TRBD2	CASSQGLAVTGELFF
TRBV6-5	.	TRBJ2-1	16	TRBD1	CASRTRDRGGGGEQFF
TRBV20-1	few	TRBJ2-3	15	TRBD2	CSAPRTSGRWDTQYF
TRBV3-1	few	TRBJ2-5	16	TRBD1	CASSQDIWTGKETQYF
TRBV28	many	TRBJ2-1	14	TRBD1	CASTRRDRVYEQFF
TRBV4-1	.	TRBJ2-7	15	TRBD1	CASSRIGDSAYEQYF
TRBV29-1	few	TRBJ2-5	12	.	CSVKDGGETQYF
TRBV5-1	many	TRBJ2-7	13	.	CASRYDRTYEQYF
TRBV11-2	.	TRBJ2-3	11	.	CASSLDATQYF
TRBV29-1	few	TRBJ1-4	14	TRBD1	CSVKPGQGGEKLFF
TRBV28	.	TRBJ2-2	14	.	CASSLLQGSGELFF
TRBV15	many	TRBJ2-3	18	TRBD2	CATSGGRFGGNKPDTQYF
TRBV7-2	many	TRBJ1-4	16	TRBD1	CASSTFPRGQNEKLFF
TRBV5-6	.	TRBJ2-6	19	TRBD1	CASSLLGRTGGSGANVLTF
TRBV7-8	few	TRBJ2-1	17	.	CASSSLGELGAYNEQFF
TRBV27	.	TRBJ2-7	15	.	CASSWVAGGTYEQYF
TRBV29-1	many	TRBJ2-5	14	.	CSVRKGTPQETQYF
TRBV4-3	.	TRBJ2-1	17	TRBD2	CASSQELGLAGGGEQFF
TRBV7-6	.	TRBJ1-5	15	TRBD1	CASSRTGAPLTPQHF
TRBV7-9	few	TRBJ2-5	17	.	CASSLPSWTRGQETQYF
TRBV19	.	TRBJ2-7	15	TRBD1	CASSTRDRGYDEQYF
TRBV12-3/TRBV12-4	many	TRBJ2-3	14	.	CASSGTRPWDTQYF
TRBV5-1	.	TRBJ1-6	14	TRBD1	CASSVGQVNSPLHF
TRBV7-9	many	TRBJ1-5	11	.	CASGANQPQHF
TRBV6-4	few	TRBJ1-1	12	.	CASRPWGLQAFF
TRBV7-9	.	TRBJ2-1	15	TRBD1	CASNQDRDPYNEQFF
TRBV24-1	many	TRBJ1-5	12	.	CATRPELQPQHF
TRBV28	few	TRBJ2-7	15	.	CASSLVTGNTHEQYF
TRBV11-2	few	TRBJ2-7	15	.	CASSFLQLYSYEQYF